One T cell receptor beta chain is described in this entry. Here immunoSEQ multiplex PCR was the method, and the copy in TCRdb shows in-frame clones only, minus some. The profile shows about 300,000 clones, approximately 84% of them singletons. The entry originates in a study of blood T cell repertoires in COVID-19. V lost 5 bases to trimming and J lost 9 bases, with 13 bases between them. The germline V gene has CDR1 MDHEN and CDR2 SYDVKM. The CDR3 is 12 amino acids. The specimen was peripheral blood. The TCR originated in a human donor with COVID-19, enrolled during active disease. The donor label of this sample is uncertain. The rearrangement joins TRBV28 to TRBJ1-1, with unresolved D. CDR3 nucleotides: TGTGCCAGCAGTCCACGTCACCTACAAGCTTTCTTT. Translating gives CASSPRHLQAFF.